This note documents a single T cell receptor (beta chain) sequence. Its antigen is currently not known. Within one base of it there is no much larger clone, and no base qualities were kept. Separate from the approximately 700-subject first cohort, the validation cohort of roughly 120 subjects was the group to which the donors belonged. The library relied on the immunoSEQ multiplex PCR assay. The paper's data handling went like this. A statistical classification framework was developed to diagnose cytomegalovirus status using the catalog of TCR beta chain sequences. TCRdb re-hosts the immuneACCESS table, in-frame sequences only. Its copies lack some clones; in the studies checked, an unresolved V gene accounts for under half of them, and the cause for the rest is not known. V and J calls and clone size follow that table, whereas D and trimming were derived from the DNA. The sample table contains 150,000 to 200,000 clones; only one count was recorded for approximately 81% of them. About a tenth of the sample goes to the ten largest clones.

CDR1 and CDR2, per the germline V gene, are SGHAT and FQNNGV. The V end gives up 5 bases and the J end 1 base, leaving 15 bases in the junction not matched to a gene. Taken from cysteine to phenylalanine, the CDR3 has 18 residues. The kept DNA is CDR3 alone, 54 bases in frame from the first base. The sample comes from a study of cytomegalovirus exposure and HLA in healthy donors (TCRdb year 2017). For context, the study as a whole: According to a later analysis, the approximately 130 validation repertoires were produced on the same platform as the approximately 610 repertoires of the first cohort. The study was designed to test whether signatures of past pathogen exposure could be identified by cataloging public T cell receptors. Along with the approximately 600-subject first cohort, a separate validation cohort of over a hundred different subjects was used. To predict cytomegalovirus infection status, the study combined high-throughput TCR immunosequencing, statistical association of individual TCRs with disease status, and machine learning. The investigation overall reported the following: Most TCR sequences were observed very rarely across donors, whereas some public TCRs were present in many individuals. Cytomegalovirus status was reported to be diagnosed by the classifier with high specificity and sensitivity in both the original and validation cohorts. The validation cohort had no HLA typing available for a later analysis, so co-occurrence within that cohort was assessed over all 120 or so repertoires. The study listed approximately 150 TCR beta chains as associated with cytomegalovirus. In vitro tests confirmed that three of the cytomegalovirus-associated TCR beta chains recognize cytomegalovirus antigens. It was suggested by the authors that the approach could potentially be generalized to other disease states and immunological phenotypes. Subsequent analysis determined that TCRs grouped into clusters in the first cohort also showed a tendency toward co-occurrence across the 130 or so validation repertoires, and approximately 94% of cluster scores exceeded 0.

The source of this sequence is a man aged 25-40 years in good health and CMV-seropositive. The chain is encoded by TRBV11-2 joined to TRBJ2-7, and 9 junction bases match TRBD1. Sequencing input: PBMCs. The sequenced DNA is TGTGCCAGCAGCCACGCCATGGGACAGGGTTGGCATTCCTACGAGCAGTACTTC. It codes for CASSHAMGQGWHSYEQYF.